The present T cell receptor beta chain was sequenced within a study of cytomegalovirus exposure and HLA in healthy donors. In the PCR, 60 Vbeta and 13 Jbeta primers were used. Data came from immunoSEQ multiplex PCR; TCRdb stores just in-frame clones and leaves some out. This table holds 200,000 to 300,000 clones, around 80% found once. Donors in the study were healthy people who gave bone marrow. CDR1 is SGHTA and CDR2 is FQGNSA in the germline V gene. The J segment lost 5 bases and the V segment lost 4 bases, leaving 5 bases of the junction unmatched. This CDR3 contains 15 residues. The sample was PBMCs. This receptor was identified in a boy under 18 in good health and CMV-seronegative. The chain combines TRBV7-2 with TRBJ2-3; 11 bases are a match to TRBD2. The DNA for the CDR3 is TGTGCCAGCAGCTCCCTCGGACTAGCGGGAGATACGCAGTATTTT. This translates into CASSSLGLAGDTQYF.